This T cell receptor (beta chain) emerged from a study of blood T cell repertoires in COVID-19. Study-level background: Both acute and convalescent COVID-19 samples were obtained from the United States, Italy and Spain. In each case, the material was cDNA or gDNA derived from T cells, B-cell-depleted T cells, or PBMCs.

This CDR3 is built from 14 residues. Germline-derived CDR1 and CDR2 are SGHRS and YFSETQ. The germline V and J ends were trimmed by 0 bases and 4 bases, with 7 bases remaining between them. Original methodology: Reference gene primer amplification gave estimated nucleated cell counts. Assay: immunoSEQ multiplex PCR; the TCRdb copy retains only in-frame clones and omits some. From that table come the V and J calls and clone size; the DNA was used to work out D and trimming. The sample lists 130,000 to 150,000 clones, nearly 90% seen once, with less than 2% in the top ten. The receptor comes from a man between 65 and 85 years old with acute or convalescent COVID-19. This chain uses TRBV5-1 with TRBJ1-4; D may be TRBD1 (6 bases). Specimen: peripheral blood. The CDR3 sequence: CASSLAGDNEKLFF. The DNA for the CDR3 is TGCGCCAGCAGCTTGGCAGGGGATAATGAAAAACTGTTTTTT.